This T cell receptor (beta chain) appears in the sequencing data of a study of blood T cell repertoires in COVID-19. Looking at the study overall: Sources were T cells, B-cell-depleted T cells, or PBMCs; the material itself was cDNA or gDNA.

This clone was seen only once. Clones were sequenced by immunoSEQ multiplex PCR, and TCRdb holds only the in-frame ones, with some missing. Here the sample spans 200,000 to 250,000 clones, about 85% being singletons. The sequenced sample consisted of peripheral blood. The clonotype comes from a man aged 35 to 55 with acute or convalescent COVID-19.

This chain's CDR3 is CASRPPVNTEAFF. CDR3 nucleotide sequence: TGTGCCAGCAGGCCCCCAGTGAACACTGAAGCTTTCTTT. The rearrangement joins TRBV7-6 to TRBJ1-1; D ambiguous. Trimming shortened V by 6 bases and J by 0 bases, and 8 bases separated the two germline ends. Germline lookup yields CDR1 SGHVS and CDR2 FNYEAQ. This CDR3 region has 13 residues.